This TCR beta chain was identified during a study of cytomegalovirus exposure and HLA in healthy donors. Study outcomes and limitations: Researchers catalogued about 160 TCR beta chains as cytomegalovirus-associated. The classifier, whose performance was assessed in both the original and validation cohorts, reportedly diagnosed cytomegalovirus status with high specificity and sensitivity.

The V and J ends lost 7 bases and 7 bases, in that order; junction bases with no gene match: 11. There are 13 residues in the CDR3. Germline loops: CDR1 GTSNPN, CDR2 SVGIG (reference sequence). Note on this clone: Its target is unknown.

Produced via immunoSEQ multiplex PCR; TCRdb's table is partial and in-frame only. This table holds 90,000 to 150,000 clones, 85% found once. This receptor was identified in a woman aged 30 to 39 in good health and CMV-seronegative. The sample comprised PBMCs. This sequence joins TRBV30 and TRBJ2-5; 8 nucleotides line up with TRBD1. The CDR3 bases are TGTGCCTTAGTGGGACAGGCTCTAGGGACCCAGTACTTC. This translates into CALVGQALGTQYF. Looking up the rest from reference TRBV30 and TRBJ2-5 gives the full variable domain: SQTIHQWPATLVQPVGSPLSLECTVEGTSNPNLYWYRQAAGRGLQLLFYSVGIGQISSEVPQNLSASRPQDRQFILSSKKLLLSDSGFYLCALVGQALGTQYFGPGTRLLVL.